This TCR beta chain was recovered during a study of OX40 agonist ivuxolimab in advanced cancers. About the study: Patients were treated with intravenous ivuxolimab, dosed at 0.01 to 10 mg/kg and infused every 2 weeks. Of mixed ages from about 23 to 79 and averaging 60 years, the group was more than 65% male. Study-level results: Blood T cells, both CD4+ and CD8+, expanded clonally by week 6 at 0.1 to 3.0 mg/kg.

The ends were cut back, 6 bases at V and 1 base at J, with 12 bases in the middle. Germline CDR1 reads MDHEN; CDR2 reads SYDVKM. The length of the CDR3 is 14 residues. On this clone: Its antigen remains unknown.

Only in-frame clones appear in the TCRdb table, and some are missing; sequencing was by immunoSEQ multiplex PCR. In the table there are around 50,000 clones, approximately 90% of which are singletons. The TCR was taken from an adult with an advanced solid tumor such as melanoma, head and neck, liver or kidney cancer. The specimen was CD4+ or CD8+ T cells sorted from blood, collected in a trial of the OX40 agonist ivuxolimab. The V and J genes are TRBV28 and TRBJ1-1, with a tentative D call TRBD1 (5 bases). In nucleotides, the CDR3 is TGTGCCAGCAGACCTCAGGGCGGGAACACTGAAGCTTTCTTT. It is translated as CASRPQGGNTEAFF.